The sample holds a few counts of the clone carrying this T cell receptor (beta chain). Germline CDR1 and CDR2: SGHRS and YFSETQ. V lost 4 bases to trimming and J lost 0 bases; unmatched junction nucleotides: 10. The CDR3 totals 17 residues. TCRdb's copy holds only in-frame clones and misses some; the assay was immunoSEQ multiplex PCR. In the table there are roughly 50,000 clones, over 65% of which are singletons. The data were taken from a study of T cell responses to AZD1222 COVID-19 vaccine. This rearrangement joins TRBV5-1 to TRBJ1-3; TRBD1 aligns across 7 bases. This TCR derives from an adult in good health. The sequencing used peripheral blood, collected on day 0 of AZD1222 vaccination. The DNA for the CDR3 is TGCGCCAGCAGCCTGGGGACAGATATTACCTCTGGAAACACCATATATTTT. This codes for CASSLGTDITSGNTIYF.